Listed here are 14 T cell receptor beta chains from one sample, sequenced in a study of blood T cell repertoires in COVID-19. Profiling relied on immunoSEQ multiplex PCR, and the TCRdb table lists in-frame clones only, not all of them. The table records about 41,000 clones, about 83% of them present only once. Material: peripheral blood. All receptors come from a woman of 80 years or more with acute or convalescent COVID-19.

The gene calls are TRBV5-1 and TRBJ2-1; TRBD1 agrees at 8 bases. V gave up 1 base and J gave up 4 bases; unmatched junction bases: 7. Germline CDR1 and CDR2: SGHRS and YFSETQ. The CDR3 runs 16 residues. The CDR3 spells CASSLMGTGYYNEQFF. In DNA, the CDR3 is TGCGCCAGCAGCTTGATGGGGACAGGCTATTACAATGAGCAGTTCTTC.

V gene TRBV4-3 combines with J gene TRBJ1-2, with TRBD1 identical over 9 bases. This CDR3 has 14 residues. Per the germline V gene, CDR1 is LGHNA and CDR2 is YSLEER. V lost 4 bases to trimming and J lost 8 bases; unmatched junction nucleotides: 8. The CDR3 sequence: CASSLLQGAEGYTF. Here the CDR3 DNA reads TGCGCCAGCAGCCTTTTACAGGGGGCTGAAGGCTACACCTTC.

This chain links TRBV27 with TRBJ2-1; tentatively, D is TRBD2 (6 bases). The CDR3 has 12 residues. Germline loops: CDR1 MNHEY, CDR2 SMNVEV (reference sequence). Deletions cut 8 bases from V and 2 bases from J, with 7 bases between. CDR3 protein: CASGTPYNEQFF. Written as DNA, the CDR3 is TGTGCCAGCGGGACTCCCTACAATGAGCAGTTCTTC.

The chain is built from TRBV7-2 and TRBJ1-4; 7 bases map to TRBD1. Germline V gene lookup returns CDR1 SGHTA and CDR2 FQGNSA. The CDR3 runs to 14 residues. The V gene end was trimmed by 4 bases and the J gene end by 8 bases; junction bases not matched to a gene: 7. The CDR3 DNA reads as TGTGCCAGCAGCTCGGACAGGTTCGGGGAAAAACTGTTTTTT. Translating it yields CASSSDRFGEKLFF.

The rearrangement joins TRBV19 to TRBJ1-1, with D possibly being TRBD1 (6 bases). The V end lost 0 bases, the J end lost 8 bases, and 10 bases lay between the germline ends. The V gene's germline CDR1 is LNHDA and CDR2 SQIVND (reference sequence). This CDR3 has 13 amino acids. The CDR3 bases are TGTGCCAGTAGTATAGATTTGGGGACAGAAGCTTTCTTT. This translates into CASSIDLGTEAFF.

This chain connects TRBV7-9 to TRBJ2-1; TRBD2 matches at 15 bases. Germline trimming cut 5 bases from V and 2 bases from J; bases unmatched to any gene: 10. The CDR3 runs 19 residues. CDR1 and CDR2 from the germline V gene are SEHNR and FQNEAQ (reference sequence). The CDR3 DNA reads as TGTGCCAGCAGCCGGCCGGAGGGACTAGCGGGGGGAGCCTACAATGAGCAGTTCTTC. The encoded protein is CASSRPEGLAGGAYNEQFF.

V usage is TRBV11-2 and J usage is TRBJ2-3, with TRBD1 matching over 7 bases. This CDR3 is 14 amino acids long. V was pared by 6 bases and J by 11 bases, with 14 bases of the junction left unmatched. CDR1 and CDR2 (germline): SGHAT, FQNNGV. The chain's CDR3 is CASRLGQTQVGQYF. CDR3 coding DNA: TGTGCCAGCAGATTGGGACAGACTCAAGTGGGGCAGTATTTT.

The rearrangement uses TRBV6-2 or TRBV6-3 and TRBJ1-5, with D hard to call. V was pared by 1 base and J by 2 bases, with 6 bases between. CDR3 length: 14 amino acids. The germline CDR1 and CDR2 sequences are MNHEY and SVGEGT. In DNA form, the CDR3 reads TGTGCCAGCAGTTACTACGGGGGCAATCAGCCCCAGCATTTT. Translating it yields CASSYYGGNQPQHF.

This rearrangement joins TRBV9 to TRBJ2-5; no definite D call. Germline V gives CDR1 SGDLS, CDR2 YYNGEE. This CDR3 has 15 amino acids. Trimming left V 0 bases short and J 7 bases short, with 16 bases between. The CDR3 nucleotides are TGTGCCAGCAGCGTAGGTGCGGCGGCCGGTGGGACCCAGTACTTC. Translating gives CASSVGAAAGGTQYF.

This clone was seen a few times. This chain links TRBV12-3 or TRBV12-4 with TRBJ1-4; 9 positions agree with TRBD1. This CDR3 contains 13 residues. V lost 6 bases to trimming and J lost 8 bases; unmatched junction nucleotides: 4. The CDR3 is CASRRTGDEKLFF. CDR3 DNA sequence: TGTGCCAGCAGGAGGACAGGGGACGAAAAACTGTTTTTT.

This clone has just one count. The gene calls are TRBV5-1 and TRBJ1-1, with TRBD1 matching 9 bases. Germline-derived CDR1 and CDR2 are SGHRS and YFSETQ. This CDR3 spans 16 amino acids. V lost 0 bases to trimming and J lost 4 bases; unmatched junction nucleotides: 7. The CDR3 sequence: CASSLAAGTGITEAFF. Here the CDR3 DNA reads TGCGCCAGCAGCTTGGCAGCCGGGACAGGGATCACTGAAGCTTTCTTT.

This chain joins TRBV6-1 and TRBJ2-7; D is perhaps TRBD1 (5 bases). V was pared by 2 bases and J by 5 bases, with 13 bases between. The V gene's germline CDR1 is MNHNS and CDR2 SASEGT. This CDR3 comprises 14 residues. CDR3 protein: CASSESGRVNEQYF. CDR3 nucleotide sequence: TGTGCCAGCAGTGAATCTGGCAGGGTCAACGAGCAGTACTTC.

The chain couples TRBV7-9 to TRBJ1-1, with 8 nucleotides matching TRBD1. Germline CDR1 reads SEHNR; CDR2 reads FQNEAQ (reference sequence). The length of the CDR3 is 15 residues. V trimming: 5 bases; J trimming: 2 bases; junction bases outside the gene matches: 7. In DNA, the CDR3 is TGTGCCAGCAGCCTACTGGGACAGGCCAACACTGAAGCTTTCTTT. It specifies CASSLLGQANTEAFF.

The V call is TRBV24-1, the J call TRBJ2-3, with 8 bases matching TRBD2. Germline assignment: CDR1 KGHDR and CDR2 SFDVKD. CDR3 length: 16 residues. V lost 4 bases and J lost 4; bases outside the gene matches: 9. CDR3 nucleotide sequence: TGTGCCACCAGTGACTATGGGACTAGAGACTCAGATACGCAGTATTTT. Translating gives CATSDYGTRDSDTQYF.